Presented here are 30 T cell receptor beta chains from one specimen sequenced in a study of human T cells and chemical hapten exposure. Time point meaning: patch test 1, 2 weeks after DPC sensitization. The sample's treatment: therapeutic diphenylcyclopropenone sensitization with weekly scalp DPC. TCRdb re-called the RACE reads through MiXCR, storing one row per CDR3 protein. Counted here are under 200,000 distinct CDR3 sequences, roughly 15% occurring once; the ten biggest clones make up 1.5% to 2%. Sample: whole blood, taken in connection with sensitization to the hapten diphenylcyclopropenone (DPC). These receptors originate from a woman in her twenties or thirties with alopecia areata. Some clones in this sample may be carry-over from other donors' samples.

The chain uses TRBV30 and TRBJ2-1, with D possibly TRBD2 on 6 matching bases. CDR1 is GTSNPN and CDR2 is SVGIG in the germline V gene (reference sequence). The CDR3 is 14 amino acids. V lost 8 bases and J lost 2, with 16 bases in between. In DNA form, the CDR3 reads TGTGCCCGTTCGGGGAGGCCCGCCTACAATGAGCAGTTCTTC. Translated, it gives CARSGRPAYNEQFF.

In this sample, this clonotype turned up many times. The rearrangement links TRBV3-1 to TRBJ1-5, with unresolved D. Germline V lookup: CDR1 LGHDT, CDR2 YNNKEL (reference sequence). This CDR3 is 15 amino acids long. V lost 0 bases and J lost 9, with 15 bases in between. The CDR3, as DNA: TGTGCCAGCAGCCAAGAGGCCACTGGCTTGGGGCCCCAGCATTTT. As protein: CASSQEATGLGPQHF.

This rearrangement joins TRBV6-2 or TRBV6-3 to TRBJ2-5, with D unclear. The CDR3 has 12 amino acids. Trimming stripped 3 bases from V and 7 bases from J, with 9 bases between. In germline, CDR1 is MNHEY, CDR2 SVGEGT. Written as DNA, the CDR3 is TGTGCCAGCAGTTATGAAGGCGGGACCCAGTACTTC. Translating it yields CASSYEGGTQYF.

CDR3 bases: TGCAGTGCTAGAGAGCAGCAGAATGGCTACACCTTC. Translation: CSAREQQNGYTF. This sequence joins TRBV20-1 and TRBJ1-2, with D hard to call. Germline assignment: CDR1 DFQATT and CDR2 SNEGSKA (reference sequence). Trimming took off 0 bases at V and 6 bases at J, with 8 bases between the two ends. The CDR3 is 12 amino acids.

The table lists this clonotype with many counts. The chain employs TRBV19 and TRBJ1-4; tentative D call: TRBD1 (6 bases). The CDR3 consists of 13 residues. Trimming stripped 9 bases from V and 7 bases from J, with 15 bases between. Germline CDR1 reads LNHDA; CDR2 reads SQIVND (reference sequence). Here the CDR3 reads CARPGGPGEKLFF. CDR3 DNA sequence: TGTGCCAGGCCCGGGGGGCCGGGTGAAAAACTGTTTTTT.

As to this clonotype: Possible read error: a much larger clone is one base away. V is TRBV6-6 and J is TRBJ2-2; the match to TRBD1 covers 8 bases. Unmatched junction bases numbered 8, after V lost 5 bases and J lost 6 bases. Germline values: CDR1 MNHNY, CDR2 SVGAGI (reference sequence). The CDR3 extends over 15 amino acids. CDR3 sequence: CASSRRTGYSGELFF. As DNA, the CDR3 is TGTGCCAGCAGTCGCCGGACAGGGTACTCCGGGGAGCTGTTTTTT.

DNA of the CDR3: TGTGCCAGCAGCCTATCCCGGGGAGAAGCTTTCTTT. Protein product: CASSLSRGEAFF. The chain uses TRBV28 and TRBJ1-1; D gene uncertain. This CDR3 contains 12 residues. CDR1 MDHEN and CDR2 SYDVKM come from the germline V gene. V lost 6 bases and J 8 bases, leaving 13 bases between the germline ends.

The J gene is TRBJ1-4, the V gene TRBV20-1; D not certain. Germline V gene lookup returns CDR1 DFQATT and CDR2 SNEGSKA (reference sequence). The CDR3 runs 14 residues. Trimming left V 3 bases short and J 5 bases short, with 13 bases between. This CDR3 is CSASLSLPNEKLFF. CDR3 bases: TGCAGTGCTAGCCTGTCCCTCCCAAATGAAAAACTGTTTTTT.

This sequence joins TRBV11-2 and TRBJ2-1; the D is unclear. Germline V gene data show CDR1 as SGHAT and CDR2 as FQNNGV. The CDR3 spans 16 residues. V shed 4 bases and J shed 5 bases, with 18 bases lying between them. The CDR3 DNA is TGTGCCAGCAGCTCCACACTGGGGATTTTCGACAATGAGCAGTTCTTC. Protein: CASSSTLGIFDNEQFF.

This clonotype occurred a few times. J is TRBJ1-2 and V is TRBV7-9, with D possibly TRBD1 on 5 matching bases. Trimming took off 3 bases at V and 4 bases at J, with 12 bases between the two ends. Germline loops: CDR1 SEHNR, CDR2 FQNEAQ (reference sequence). The CDR3 extends over 14 amino acids. The CDR3 region has the DNA TGTGCCAGCAGCTTCACAGGAGCCAGCTATGGCTACACCTTC. Translation: CASSFTGASYGYTF.

The V gene is TRBV5-4, the J gene TRBJ2-1; D possibly corresponds to TRBD2 (6 bases). Trimming cost V 4 bases and J 4 bases, with 24 bases left between them. Looked up from germline, CDR1 is SGHNT and CDR2 is YYREEE (reference sequence). The CDR3 extends over 18 amino acids. As DNA, the CDR3 is TGTGCCAGCAGCACACCTCCGAGAACGGGGGTCGGATACAATGAGCAGTTCTTC. Protein product: CASSTPPRTGVGYNEQFF.

The gene calls are TRBV5-1 and TRBJ2-3; no firm D call. V was pared by 4 bases and J by 6 bases, with 9 bases between. The CDR3 has 12 amino acids. Germline V CDR1 and CDR2: SGHRS, YFSETQ. CDR3 coding DNA: TGCGCCAGCAGCCAGACTTCGGATACGCAGTATTTT. Translating gives CASSQTSDTQYF.

The chain combines TRBV20-1 with TRBJ2-7; D is perhaps TRBD1 (5 bases). V lost 3 bases and J lost 2, with 8 bases in between. The CDR3 spans 12 residues. Germline V lookup: CDR1 DFQATT, CDR2 SNEGSKA (reference sequence). CDR3 DNA sequence: TGCAGTGCTAGGCTGGGGCCCTACGAGCAGTACTTC. Its translation is CSARLGPYEQYF.

The gene calls are TRBV7-9 and TRBJ2-5; 12 positions agree with TRBD1. Losses at the gene ends were 5 bases for V and 4 bases for J; bases not matched to a gene: 8. Germline lookup yields CDR1 SEHNR and CDR2 FQNEAQ (reference sequence). The CDR3 is 16 amino acids. The CDR3, as DNA: TGTGCCAGCAGCCCGGGACAGGGGGCTTCCTTAGAGACCCAGTACTTC. Amino acid sequence: CASSPGQGASLETQYF.

This chain links TRBV29-1 with TRBJ2-7; 11 bases map to TRBD1. Unmatched junction bases numbered 7, after V lost 6 bases and J lost 6 bases. The CDR3 has 13 residues. CDR1 and CDR2 from the germline V gene are SQVTM and ANQGSEA. The CDR3 spells CSVEDRGRFEQYF. CDR3 bases: TGCAGCGTAGAGGACAGGGGGCGTTTCGAGCAGTACTTC.

The V and J genes are TRBV25-1 and TRBJ1-1; no clear D. V was clipped by 3 bases and J by 11 bases, with 13 bases between them. The CDR3 totals 12 residues. Germline CDR1 reads MGHDK; CDR2 reads SYGVNS. CDR3 sequence: CASSDGPKTAFF. The CDR3 DNA sequence: TGTGCCAGCAGTGATGGGCCAAAGACGGCTTTCTTT.

In its sample, this clonotype was seen a few times. J is TRBJ2-2 and V is TRBV7-6; D unclear. The CDR3 length is 13 residues. V was shortened by 4 bases and J by 5 bases, with 8 bases between the two germline ends. Germline CDR1 is SGHVS and CDR2 is FNYEAQ. The CDR3 coding sequence is TGTGCCAGCAGCTCCGGACGGACCGGGGAGCTGTTTTTT. Protein: CASSSGRTGELFF.

This sequence joins TRBV6-5 and TRBJ2-4; 7 bases map to TRBD1. V lost 5 bases and J lost 10; bases outside the gene matches: 8. The CDR3 runs to 13 residues. CDR1 is MNHEY, CDR2 SVGAGI, per germline. The CDR3 spells CASSTPGTAIQYF. For the CDR3, the DNA is TGTGCCAGCAGTACGCCCGGGACAGCTATTCAGTACTTC.

A few counts support this clonotype. The J gene is TRBJ2-5, the V gene TRBV7-2; TRBD2 is a possible D gene (6 bases). Germline CDR1 SGHTA, CDR2 FQGNSA. This CDR3 has 14 amino acids. Trimming shortened V by 8 bases and J by 3 bases, and 16 bases separated the two germline ends. Written as DNA, the CDR3 is TGTGCCAGCGGCAAAGTGGGGGGAGAAGAGACCCAGTACTTC. The encoded protein is CASGKVGGEETQYF.

The chain has TRBV9 and TRBJ1-6; D unresolved. Trimming pared 4 bases from V and 6 bases from J, leaving 8 bases between. Germline CDR1 is SGDLS and CDR2 is YYNGEE. This CDR3 is 13 amino acids long. This CDR3 is CASSPGVNSPLHF. In DNA, the CDR3 is TGTGCCAGCAGCCCAGGTGTTAATTCACCCCTCCACTTT.

This clonotype has at least ten counts. The chain uses TRBV7-3 and TRBJ2-3; TRBD2 agrees at 9 bases. Germline assignment: CDR1 SGHTA and CDR2 FQGTGA. CDR3 size: 14 residues. Trimming cost V 5 bases and J 4 bases; bases outside gene matches: 4. CDR3 coding DNA: TGTGCCAGCAGCCAAATAGCGGGAGCAGATACGCAGTATTTT. This gives the protein CASSQIAGADTQYF. The full variable domain, with the rest looked up from reference TRBV7-3 and TRBJ2-3, is GAGVSQTPSNKVTEKGKYVELRCDPISGHTALYWYRQSLGQGPEFLIYFQGTGAADDSGLPNDRFFAVRPEGSVSTLKIQRTERGDSAVYLCASSQIAGADTQYFGPGTRLTVL.

V and J are TRBV6-6 and TRBJ2-3, with D perhaps being TRBD1 or TRBD2 (5 bases each). This CDR3 spans 14 amino acids. V was trimmed by 7 bases and J by 2 bases, leaving 13 bases between them. Germline lookup yields CDR1 MNHNY and CDR2 SVGAGI (reference sequence). CDR3 residues: CASNPGRLTDTQYF. CDR3 DNA: TGTGCCAGCAACCCGGGACGGCTCACAGATACGCAGTATTTT.

CDR3 DNA: TGCGCCAGCAGCCTCAGCTCGGTGTCGGGCGGGGAGCTGTTTTTT. Its protein is CASSLSSVSGGELFF. V is TRBV4-1 and J is TRBJ2-2; no firm D call. Germline CDR1 and CDR2: MGHRA and YSYEKL. The CDR3 has 15 amino acids. V shed 4 bases and J shed 7 bases, with 16 bases lying between them.

The rearrangement uses TRBV3-1 and TRBJ1-1, with D possibly TRBD1 on 6 matching bases. This CDR3 spans 16 amino acids. Between the trimmed V and J ends, which lost 1 base and 5 bases, there was a span of 17 bases. Germline V gene sequence: CDR1 LGHDT, CDR2 YNNKEL (reference sequence). Here the CDR3 DNA reads TGTGCCAGCAGCCAAGTATTGGCGGGTAGGGGGACTGAAGCTTTCTTT. Translation: CASSQVLAGRGTEAFF. Full variable domain (missing parts from reference TRBV3-1 and TRBJ1-1): DTAVSQTPKYLVTQMGNDKSIKCEQNLGHDTMYWYKQDSKKFLKIMFSYNNKELIINETVPNRFSPKSPDKAHLNLHINSLELGDSAVYFCASSQVLAGRGTEAFFGQGTRLTVV.

This clonotype appeared many times. V gene TRBV3-1 combines with J gene TRBJ1-2; D remains ambiguous. Looked up from germline, CDR1 is LGHDT and CDR2 is YNNKEL (reference sequence). Trimming stripped 7 bases from V and 7 bases from J, with 19 bases between. CDR3 length: 14 residues. CDR3 DNA sequence: TGTGCCAGCAACAACATCGGGGTATTCGCTGGCTACACCTTC. This gives the protein CASNNIGVFAGYTF.

DNA for the CDR3: TGTGCCAGCAGCCTCCGGCCCCAGCATTTT. Its translation: CASSLRPQHF. V usage is TRBV28 and J usage is TRBJ1-5; D unclear. The V end lost 6 bases, the J end lost 9 bases, and 6 bases lay between the germline ends. This CDR3 comprises 10 residues. Germline lookup yields CDR1 MDHEN and CDR2 SYDVKM.

This clonotype came up a few times. The gene calls are TRBV7-9 and TRBJ2-4; 10 bases map to TRBD2. The V gene's germline CDR1 is SEHNR and CDR2 FQNEAQ (reference sequence). V shed 3 bases and J 0 bases; nucleotides not matched to a gene: 5. The CDR3 runs 17 residues. CDR3 DNA sequence: TGTGCCAGCAGCTTTAGCGGGGGGACAATAGCCAAAAACATTCAGTACTTC. It specifies CASSFSGGTIAKNIQYF.

The J gene is TRBJ2-7, the V gene TRBV13, with 7 bases aligning to TRBD2. The V and J ends lost 2 bases and 0 bases, in that order; junction bases with no gene match: 4. The length of the CDR3 is 15 residues. Germline-derived CDR1 and CDR2 are PRHDT and FYEKMQ (reference sequence). The CDR3: CASSLSLAASYEQYF. The CDR3 bases are TGTGCCAGCAGCTTATCTCTAGCGGCCTCCTACGAGCAGTACTTC.

This chain joins TRBV11-3 and TRBJ2-4; D tentatively fits TRBD1 or TRBD2 (5 bases each). Germline CDR1 is SGHNT and CDR2 is YENEEA. Trimming left V 8 bases short and J 2 bases short, with 10 bases between. The CDR3 extends over 13 amino acids. As DNA, the CDR3 is TGTGCCAGCCAAGAGGGGTCCAAAAACATTCAGTACTTC. It translates to CASQEGSKNIQYF.

The table lists this clonotype with a few counts. The rearrangement uses TRBV5-1 and TRBJ2-5, with a weak D call TRBD2 (5 bases). The V gene's germline CDR1 is SGHRS and CDR2 YFSETQ. V lost 0 bases to trimming and J lost 2 bases, with 20 bases between them. This CDR3 region has 18 residues. As DNA, the CDR3 is TGCGCCAGCAGCTTGGGCCCAAGTACTGGCGGGCGGCAAGAGACCCAGTACTTC. The encoded protein is CASSLGPSTGGRQETQYF.